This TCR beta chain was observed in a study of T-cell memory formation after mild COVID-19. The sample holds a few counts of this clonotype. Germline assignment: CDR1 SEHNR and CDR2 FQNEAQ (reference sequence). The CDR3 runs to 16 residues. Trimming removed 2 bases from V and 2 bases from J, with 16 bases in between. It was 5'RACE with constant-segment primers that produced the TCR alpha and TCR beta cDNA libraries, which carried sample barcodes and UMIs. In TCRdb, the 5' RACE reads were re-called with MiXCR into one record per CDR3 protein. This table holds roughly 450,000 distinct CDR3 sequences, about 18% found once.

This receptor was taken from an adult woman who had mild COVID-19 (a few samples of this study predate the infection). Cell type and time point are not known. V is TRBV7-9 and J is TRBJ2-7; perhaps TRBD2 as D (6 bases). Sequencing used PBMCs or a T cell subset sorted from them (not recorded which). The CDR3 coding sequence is TGTGCCAGCAGCTTAACCTCCGGGGGACTCCCCTACGAGCAGTACTTC. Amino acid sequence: CASSLTSGGLPYEQYF. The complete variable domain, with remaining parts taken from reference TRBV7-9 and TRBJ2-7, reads DTGVSQNPRHKITKRGQNVTFRCDPISEHNRLYWYRQTLGQGPEFLTYFQNEAQLEKSRLLSDRFSAERPKGSFSTLEIQRTEQGDSAMYLCASSLTSGGLPYEQYFGPGTRLTVT.